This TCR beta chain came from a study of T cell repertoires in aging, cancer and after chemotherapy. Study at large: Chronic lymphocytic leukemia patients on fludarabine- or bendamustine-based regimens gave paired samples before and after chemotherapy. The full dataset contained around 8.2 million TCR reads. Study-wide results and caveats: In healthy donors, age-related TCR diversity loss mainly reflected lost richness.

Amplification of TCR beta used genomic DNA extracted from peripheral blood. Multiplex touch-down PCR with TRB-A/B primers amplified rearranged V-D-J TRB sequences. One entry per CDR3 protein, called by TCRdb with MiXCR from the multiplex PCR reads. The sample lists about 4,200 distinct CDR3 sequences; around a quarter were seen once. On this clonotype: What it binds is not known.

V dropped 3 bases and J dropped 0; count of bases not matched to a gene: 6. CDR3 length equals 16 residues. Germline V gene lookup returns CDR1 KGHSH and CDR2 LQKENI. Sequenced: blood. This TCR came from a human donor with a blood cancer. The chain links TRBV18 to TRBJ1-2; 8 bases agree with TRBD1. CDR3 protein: CASSPGTGRANYGYTF. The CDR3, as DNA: TGTGCCAGCTCACCCGGGACAGGAAGAGCTAACTATGGCTACACCTTC.